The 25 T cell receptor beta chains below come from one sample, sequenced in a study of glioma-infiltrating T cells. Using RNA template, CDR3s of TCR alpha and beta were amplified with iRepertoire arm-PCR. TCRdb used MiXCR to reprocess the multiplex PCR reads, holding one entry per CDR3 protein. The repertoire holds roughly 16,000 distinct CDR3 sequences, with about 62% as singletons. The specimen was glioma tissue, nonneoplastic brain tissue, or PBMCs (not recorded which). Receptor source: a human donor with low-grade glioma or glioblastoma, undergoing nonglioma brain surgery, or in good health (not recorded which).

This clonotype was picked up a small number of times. The CDR3 protein is CAIKEGAMNTEAFF. The CDR3, as DNA: TGTGCCATCAAAGAGGGGGCAATGAACACTGAAGCTTTCTTT. This rearrangement joins TRBV6-1 to TRBJ1-1; the match to TRBD1 covers 7 bases. The V gene end was trimmed by 10 bases and the J gene end by 0 bases; junction bases not matched to a gene: 8. Germline-derived CDR1 and CDR2 are MNHNS and SASEGT. The CDR3 extends over 14 amino acids.

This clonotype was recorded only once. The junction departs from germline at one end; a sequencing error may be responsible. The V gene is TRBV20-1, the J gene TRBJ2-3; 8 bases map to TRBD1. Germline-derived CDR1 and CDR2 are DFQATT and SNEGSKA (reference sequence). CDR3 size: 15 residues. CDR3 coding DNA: TGCAGTGCTAGAGGACGGGCAGGGGGCGCAGAGACCCAGTACTTT. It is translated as CSARGRAGGAETQYF.

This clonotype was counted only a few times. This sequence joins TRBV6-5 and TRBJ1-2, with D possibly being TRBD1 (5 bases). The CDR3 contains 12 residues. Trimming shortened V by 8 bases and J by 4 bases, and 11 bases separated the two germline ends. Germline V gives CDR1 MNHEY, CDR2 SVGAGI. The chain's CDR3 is CASGTGLYGYTF. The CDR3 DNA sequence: TGTGCCAGCGGAACAGGCCTCTATGGCTACACCTTC.

CDR3 sequence reads: CASSLRQGDQPQHF. The DNA for the CDR3 is TGTGCCAGCAGTTTACGACAGGGGGATCAGCCCCAGCATTTT. The chain carries TRBV28 and TRBJ1-5; 9 bases are shared with TRBD1. CDR1 is MDHEN, CDR2 SYDVKM, per germline. The CDR3 has 14 amino acids. V gave up 2 bases and J gave up 5 bases; unmatched junction bases: 1. The variable domain in full, completed from reference TRBV28 and TRBJ1-5, reads DVKVTQSSRYLVKRTGEKVFLECVQDMDHENMFWYRQDPGLGLRLIYFSYDVKMKEKGDIPEGYSVSREKKERFSLILESASTNQTSMYLCASSLRQGDQPQHFGDGTRLSIL.

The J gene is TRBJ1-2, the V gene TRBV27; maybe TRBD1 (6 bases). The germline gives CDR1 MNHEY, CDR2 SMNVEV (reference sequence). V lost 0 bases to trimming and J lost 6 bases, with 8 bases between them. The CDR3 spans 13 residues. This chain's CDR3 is CASSLSRGNGYTF. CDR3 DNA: TGTGCCAGCAGTTTATCTAGGGGGAATGGCTACACCTTC.

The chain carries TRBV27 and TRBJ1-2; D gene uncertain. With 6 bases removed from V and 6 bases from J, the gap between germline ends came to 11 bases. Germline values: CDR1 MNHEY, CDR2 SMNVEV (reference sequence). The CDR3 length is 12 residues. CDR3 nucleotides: TGTGCCAGCAGGTTCGGGGTGGATGGCTACACCTTC. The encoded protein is CASRFGVDGYTF.

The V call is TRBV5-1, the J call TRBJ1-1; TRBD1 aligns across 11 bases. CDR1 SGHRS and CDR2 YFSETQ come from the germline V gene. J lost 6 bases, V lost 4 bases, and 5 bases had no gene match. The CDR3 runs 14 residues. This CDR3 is CASSPGQGASEAFF. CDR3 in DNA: TGCGCCAGCAGCCCCGGACAGGGGGCTTCTGAAGCTTTCTTT.

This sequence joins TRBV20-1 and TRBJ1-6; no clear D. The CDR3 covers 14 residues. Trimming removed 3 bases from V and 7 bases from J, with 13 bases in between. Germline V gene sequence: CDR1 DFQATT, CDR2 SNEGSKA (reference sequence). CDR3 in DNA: TGCAGTGCTAGGCCCAGGTCGCCAAATTCACCCCTCCACTTT. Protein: CSARPRSPNSPLHF.

This CDR3 reads CASSPQRTATNEKLFF. CDR3 DNA: TGTGCCAGCAGCCCACAACGGACAGCAACTAATGAAAAACTGTTTTTT. The chain carries TRBV3-1 and TRBJ1-4, with a tentative D call TRBD1 (6 bases). The CDR3 runs to 16 residues. The germline gives CDR1 LGHDT, CDR2 YNNKEL (reference sequence). Deletions cut 4 bases from V and 0 bases from J, with 12 bases between. The full variable domain, rest sourced from reference TRBV3-1 and TRBJ1-4, is DTAVSQTPKYLVTQMGNDKSIKCEQNLGHDTMYWYKQDSKKFLKIMFSYNNKELIINETVPNRFSPKSPDKAHLNLHINSLELGDSAVYFCASSPQRTATNEKLFFGSGTQLSVL.

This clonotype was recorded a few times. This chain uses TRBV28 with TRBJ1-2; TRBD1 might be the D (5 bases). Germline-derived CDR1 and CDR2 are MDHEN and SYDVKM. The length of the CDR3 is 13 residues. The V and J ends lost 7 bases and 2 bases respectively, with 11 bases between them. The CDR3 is CASNRGENYGYTF. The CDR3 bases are TGTGCCAGCAACCGAGGGGAGAACTATGGCTACACCTTC.

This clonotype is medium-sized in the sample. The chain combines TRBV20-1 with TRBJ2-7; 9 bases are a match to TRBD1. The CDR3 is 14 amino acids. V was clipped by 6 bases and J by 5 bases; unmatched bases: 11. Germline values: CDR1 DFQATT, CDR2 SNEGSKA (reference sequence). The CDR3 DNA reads TGCAGTGCACCAAGGACAGGGGTAACCCACGAGCAGTACTTC. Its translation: CSAPRTGVTHEQYF.

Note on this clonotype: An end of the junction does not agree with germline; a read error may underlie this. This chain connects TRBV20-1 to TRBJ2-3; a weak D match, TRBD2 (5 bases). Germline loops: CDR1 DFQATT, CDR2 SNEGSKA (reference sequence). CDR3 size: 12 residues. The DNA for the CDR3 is TGCTGTGCTAGAGAGGGTCTAACTACGCAGTATTTT. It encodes CCAREGLTTQYF.

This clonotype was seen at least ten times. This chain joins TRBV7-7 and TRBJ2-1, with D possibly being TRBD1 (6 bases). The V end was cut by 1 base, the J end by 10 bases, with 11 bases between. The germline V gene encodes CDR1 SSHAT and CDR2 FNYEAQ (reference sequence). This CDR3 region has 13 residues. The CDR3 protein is CASSLDGGREQFF. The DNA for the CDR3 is TGTGCCAGCAGCTTAGATGGGGGCAGAGAGCAGTTCTTC.

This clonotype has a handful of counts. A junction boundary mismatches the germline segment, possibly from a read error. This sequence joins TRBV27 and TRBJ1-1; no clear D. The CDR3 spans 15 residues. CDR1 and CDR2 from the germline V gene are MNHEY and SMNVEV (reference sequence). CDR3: CASGFRLTRDTEAFF. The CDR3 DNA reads TGTGCCAGCGGTTTTCGTCTAACTCGGGACACTGAAGCTTTCTTT.

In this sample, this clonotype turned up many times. CDR3 nucleotides: TGTGCCAGCCAGCACCCAAACTACGAGCAGTACTTC. This sequence encodes CASQHPNYEQYF. J is TRBJ2-7 and V is TRBV2; D not certain. V shed 8 bases and J shed 3 bases, with 11 bases lying between them. CDR1 and CDR2 from the germline V gene are SNHLY and FYNNEI. The CDR3 runs 12 residues. The whole variable domain, filled in from reference TRBV2 and TRBJ2-7, reads EPEVTQTPSHQVTQMGQEVILRCVPISNHLYFYWYRQILGQKVEFLVSFYNNEISEKSEIFDDQFSVERPDGSNFTLKIRSTKLEDSAMYFCASQHPNYEQYFGPGTRLTVT.

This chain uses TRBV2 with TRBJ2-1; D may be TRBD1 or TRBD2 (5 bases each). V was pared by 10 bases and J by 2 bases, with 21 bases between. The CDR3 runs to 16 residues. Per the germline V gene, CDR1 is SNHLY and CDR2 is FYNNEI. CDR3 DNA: TGTGCCACCCCGGGCCGGGACCAGGCCGCCTACAATGAGCAGTTCTTC. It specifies CATPGRDQAAYNEQFF.

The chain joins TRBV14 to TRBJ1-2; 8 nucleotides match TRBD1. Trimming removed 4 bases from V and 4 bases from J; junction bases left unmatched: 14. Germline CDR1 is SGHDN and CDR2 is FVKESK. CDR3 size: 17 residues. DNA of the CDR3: TGTGCCAGCAGCCTCCTTGGACGGACAGGGAACGGCTATGGCTACACCTTC. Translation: CASSLLGRTGNGYGYTF.

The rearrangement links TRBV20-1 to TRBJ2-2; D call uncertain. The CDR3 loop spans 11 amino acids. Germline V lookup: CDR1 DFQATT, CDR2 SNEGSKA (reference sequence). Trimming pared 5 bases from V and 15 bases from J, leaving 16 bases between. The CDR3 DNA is TGCAGTGCTGAAGATTCGGCTTTGGTGTTTTTT. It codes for CSAEDSALVFF.

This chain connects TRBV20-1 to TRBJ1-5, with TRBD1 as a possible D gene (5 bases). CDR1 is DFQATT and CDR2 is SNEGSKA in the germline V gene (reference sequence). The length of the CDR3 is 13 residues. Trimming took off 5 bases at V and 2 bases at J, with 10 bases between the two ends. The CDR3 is CSAPPTGNQPQHF. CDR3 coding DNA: TGCAGTGCTCCACCGACAGGCAATCAGCCCCAGCATTTT.

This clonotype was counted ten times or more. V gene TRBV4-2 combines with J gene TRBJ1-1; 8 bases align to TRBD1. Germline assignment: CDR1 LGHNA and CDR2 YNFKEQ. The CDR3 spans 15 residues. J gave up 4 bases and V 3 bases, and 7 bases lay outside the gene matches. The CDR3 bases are TGTGCCAGCAGCCAGGATCAGGGGGCGAGCACTGAAGCTTTCTTT. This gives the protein CASSQDQGASTEAFF.

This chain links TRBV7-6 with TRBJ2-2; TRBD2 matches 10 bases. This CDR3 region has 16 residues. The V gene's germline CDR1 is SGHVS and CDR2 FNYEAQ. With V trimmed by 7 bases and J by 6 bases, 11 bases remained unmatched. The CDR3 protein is CASTHIAGGSSGELFF. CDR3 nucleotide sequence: TGTGCCAGCACCCATATAGCGGGAGGTTCTTCCGGGGAGCTGTTTTTT. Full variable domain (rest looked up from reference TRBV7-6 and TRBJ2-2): GAGVSQSPRYKVTKRGQDVALRCDPISGHVSLYWYRQALGQGPEFLTYFNYEAQQDKSGLPNDRFSAERPEGSISTLTIQRTEQRDSAMYRCASTHIAGGSSGELFFGEGSRLTVL.

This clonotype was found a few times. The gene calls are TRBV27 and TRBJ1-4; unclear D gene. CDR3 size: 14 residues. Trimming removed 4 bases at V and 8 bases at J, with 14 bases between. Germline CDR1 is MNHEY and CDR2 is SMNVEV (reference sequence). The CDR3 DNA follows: TGTGCCAGCAGTTGGAGGTTGGGAACAGAAAAACTGTTTTTT. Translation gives CASSWRLGTEKLFF.

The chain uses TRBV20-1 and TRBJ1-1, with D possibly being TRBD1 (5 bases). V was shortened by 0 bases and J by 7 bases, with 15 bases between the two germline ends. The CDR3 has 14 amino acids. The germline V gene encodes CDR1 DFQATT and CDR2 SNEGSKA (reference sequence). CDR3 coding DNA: TGCAGTGCTAGAGATATTGGGGCGGGCGGTGAAGCTTTCTTT. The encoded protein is CSARDIGAGGEAFF.

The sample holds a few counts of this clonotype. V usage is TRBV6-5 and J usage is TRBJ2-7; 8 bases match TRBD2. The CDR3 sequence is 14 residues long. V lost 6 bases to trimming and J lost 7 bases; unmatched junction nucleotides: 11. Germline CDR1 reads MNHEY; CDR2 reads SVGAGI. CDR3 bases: TGTGCCAGCAGGCCGGGACTAGGTCGTGGGGAGCAGTACTTC. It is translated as CASRPGLGRGEQYF.

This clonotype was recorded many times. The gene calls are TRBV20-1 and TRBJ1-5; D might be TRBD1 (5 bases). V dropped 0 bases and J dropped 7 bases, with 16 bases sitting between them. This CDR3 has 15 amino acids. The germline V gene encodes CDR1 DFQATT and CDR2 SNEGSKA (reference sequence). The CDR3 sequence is CSARDRQGTSQPQHF. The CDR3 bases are TGCAGTGCTAGAGATCGGCAGGGCACCAGCCAGCCCCAGCATTTT.